Below are 27 T cell receptor beta chains sequenced from a single sample in a study of shared T cell receptors in the human thymus. Data came from immunoSEQ multiplex PCR; TCRdb stores just in-frame clones and leaves some out. This sample has 700,000 or so clones; over 75% occur once, and the top ten carry more than 0.01%. These data were also reused for a study on human thymus T cells.

Sequenced material: thymocytes. These receptors all stem from a girl in the first two years of life with a congenital heart defect.

This chain uses TRBV5-1 with TRBJ1-2; D is undetermined. This CDR3 is 13 amino acids long. V was shortened by 5 bases and J by 4 bases, with 12 bases between the two germline ends. Germline V CDR1 and CDR2: SGHRS, YFSETQ. The CDR3 nucleotides are TGCGCCAGCAGAGGAGGACTGAGCTATGGCTACACCTTC. It yields the protein CASRGGLSYGYTF.

The chain is built from TRBV9 and TRBJ2-3; D uncertain. The CDR3 has 15 amino acids. Germline CDR1 is SGDLS and CDR2 is YYNGEE. V was clipped by 4 bases and J by 0 bases, with 12 bases between them. CDR3 DNA sequence: TGTGCCAGCAGCCCGCGATCGGAGAGCACAGATACGCAGTATTTT. Translation gives CASSPRSESTDTQYF.

The chain joins TRBV11-2 to TRBJ2-3; 10 bases map to TRBD2. In germline, CDR1 is SGHAT, CDR2 FQNNGV. Trimming cost V 0 bases and J 4 bases; bases outside gene matches: 7. The CDR3 is 17 residues long. Here the CDR3 DNA reads TGTGCCAGCAGCTTAGATACGTCGAGCGGGGGGGCAGATACGCAGTATTTT. Its protein product is CASSLDTSSGGADTQYF.

This chain connects TRBV14 to TRBJ1-2; perhaps TRBD1 as D (5 bases). V lost 3 bases and J 4 bases, leaving 15 bases between the germline ends. The germline gives CDR1 SGHDN, CDR2 FVKESK. This CDR3 has 15 residues. CDR3 sequence: CASSHVDSLIYGYTF. For the CDR3, the DNA is TGTGCCAGCAGCCACGTTGACAGCCTCATCTATGGCTACACCTTC. The variable domain in full, completed from reference TRBV14 and TRBJ1-2, reads EAGVTQFPSHSVIEKGQTVTLRCDPISGHDNLYWYRRVMGKEIKFLLHFVKESKQDESGMPNNRFLAERTGGTYSTLKVQPAELEDSGVYFCASSHVDSLIYGYTFGSGTRLTVV.

The chain uses TRBV19 and TRBJ2-7; possibly TRBD2 for D (6 bases). The CDR3 is 14 amino acids. The V end was cut by 9 bases, the J end by 3 bases, with 18 bases between. CDR1 is LNHDA, CDR2 SQIVND, per germline (reference sequence). CDR3 in DNA: TGTGCCAGCTCCACACCGGAGGGGTACTACGAGCAGTACTTC. This sequence encodes CASSTPEGYYEQYF.

The gene calls are TRBV5-1 and TRBJ1-6; 11 bases agree with TRBD1. CDR3 size: 14 residues. Trimming at V came to 3 bases and at J to 8 bases, leaving 1 base not matched to a gene. Germline loops: CDR1 SGHRS, CDR2 YFSETQ. The CDR3 DNA follows: TGCGCCAGCAGCTGGGGACAGGGGGATTCACCCCTCCACTTT. Translating it yields CASSWGQGDSPLHF.

V usage is TRBV6-1 and J usage is TRBJ2-1; D remains ambiguous. Germline assignment: CDR1 MNHNS and CDR2 SASEGT. Trimming stripped 8 bases from V and 0 bases from J, with 8 bases between. The CDR3 runs 13 residues. CDR3 bases: TGTGCCAGCGAGCTACTCTCCTACAATGAGCAGTTCTTC. It is translated as CASELLSYNEQFF.

The rearrangement links TRBV4-1 to TRBJ1-1; D perhaps matches TRBD1 (6 bases). The V and J ends lost 4 bases and 0 bases respectively, with 24 bases between them. This CDR3 is built from 19 residues. CDR1 MGHRA and CDR2 YSYEKL come from the germline V gene. The CDR3 here is CASSPGRDRTDRLNTEAFF. The CDR3 DNA reads as TGCGCCAGCAGCCCGGGGAGGGATAGGACAGATAGACTGAACACTGAAGCTTTCTTT.

The gene calls are TRBV28 and TRBJ1-1, with D perhaps matching TRBD1 (5 bases). From germline, CDR1 is MDHEN and CDR2 SYDVKM. V lost 5 bases and J 0 bases, leaving 28 bases between the germline ends. CDR3 size: 20 residues. The CDR3 DNA is TGTGCCAGCAGTCAAATCATATGCGGGGCAGCACTACCCTTGAACACTGAAGCTTTCTTT. Amino acid sequence: CASSQIICGAALPLNTEAFF.

This rearrangement joins TRBV6-5 to TRBJ1-2; 9 nucleotides agree with TRBD1. Trimming took 7 bases from V and 8 from J; bases not matched to a gene: 5. The CDR3 extends over 12 amino acids. CDR1 is MNHEY, CDR2 SVGAGI, per germline. CDR3: CASTRQGGGYTF. The DNA of the CDR3 is TGTGCCAGCACCCGACAGGGGGGCGGCTACACCTTC.

The V gene is TRBV27, the J gene TRBJ2-1; D is perhaps TRBD2 (5 bases). The germline V and J ends were trimmed by 10 bases and 6 bases, with 22 bases remaining between them. This CDR3 spans 15 amino acids. Germline lookup yields CDR1 MNHEY and CDR2 SMNVEV (reference sequence). The CDR3 region has the DNA TGTGCCACCTCCGGGGAGAATCACTACGGCAATGAGCAGTTCTTC. Translating it yields CATSGENHYGNEQFF.

V gene TRBV29-1 combines with J gene TRBJ2-5; the match to TRBD1 covers 7 bases. Germline CDR1 reads SQVTM; CDR2 reads ANQGSEA. This CDR3 is built from 13 residues. Unmatched junction bases numbered 5, after V lost 6 bases and J lost 1 base. The CDR3 loop is CSVVTGVQETQYF. In DNA form, the CDR3 reads TGCAGCGTAGTTACAGGGGTCCAAGAGACCCAGTACTTC.

Of note for this clone: At one end, the junction sequence differs from germline, possibly due to a read error. The same CDR3 also results from other DNA sequences found in this sample. This chain links TRBV28 with TRBJ2-7; no clear D gene. The CDR3 length is 14 residues. The V gene's germline CDR1 is MDHEN and CDR2 SYDVKM. CDR3 in amino acids: CASSLNNLYVEQYF. The DNA for the CDR3 is TGTGCTAGCAGTTTAAACAACCTGTACGTCGAGCAGTACTTC.

This chain links TRBV19 with TRBJ2-2, with TRBD2 identical over 7 bases. The junction had 12 bases not matched to a gene; V was cut back by 10 bases and J by 4 bases. Germline loops: CDR1 LNHDA, CDR2 SQIVND (reference sequence). This CDR3 region has 15 residues. CDR3 protein: CATAFSTGGTGELFF. DNA of the CDR3: TGTGCCACCGCATTTTCGACGGGGGGCACCGGGGAGCTGTTTTTT.

This rearrangement joins TRBV10-1 to TRBJ1-6, with TRBD1 identical over 11 bases. The CDR3 sequence is 17 residues long. Germline loops: CDR1 WNHNN, CDR2 SYGVQD (reference sequence). After removal of 3 bases from V and 2 bases from J, the junction contained 3 bases not matched to a gene. The DNA of the CDR3 is TGCGCCAGCAGTGAATCGGGACAGGGGGCCTATAATTCACCCCTCCACTTT. It translates to CASSESGQGAYNSPLHF.

The chain uses TRBV7-9 and TRBJ2-1, with D possibly matching TRBD1 (7 bases). The CDR3 extends over 18 amino acids. Germline V CDR1 and CDR2: SEHNR, FQNEAQ (reference sequence). The V and J ends lost 0 bases and 8 bases respectively, with 23 bases between them. The CDR3 coding sequence is TGTGCCAGCAGCTTAGCGCGACTAGTGGGGACAGAAATCCATGAGCAGTTCTTC. This gives the protein CASSLARLVGTEIHEQFF. Full variable domain (remainder filled in from reference TRBV7-9 and TRBJ2-1): DTGVSQNPRHKITKRGQNVTFRCDPISEHNRLYWYRQTLGQGPEFLTYFQNEAQLEKSRLLSDRFSAERPKGSFSTLEIQRTEQGDSAMYLCASSLARLVGTEIHEQFFGPGTRLTVL.

This clone was seen a single time. V gene TRBV5-4 combines with J gene TRBJ1-5; D ambiguous. The CDR3 loop spans 13 amino acids. Trimming left V 0 bases short and J 5 bases short, with 6 bases between. Germline values: CDR1 SGHNT, CDR2 YYREEE (reference sequence). The CDR3 reads CASSLDRDQPQHF. The CDR3 DNA follows: TGTGCCAGCAGCTTGGACCGAGATCAGCCCCAGCATTTT.

This chain connects TRBV19 to TRBJ2-5; 7 bases are shared with TRBD2. This CDR3 comprises 15 residues. V shed 0 bases, J shed 2 bases, and the junction held 3 bases outside the gene matches. Germline lookup yields CDR1 LNHDA and CDR2 SQIVND (reference sequence). CDR3 DNA: TGTGCCAGTAGTATAGATAGGGGACTACAAGAGACCCAGTACTTC. Translated, it gives CASSIDRGLQETQYF.

The genes are TRBV5-1 and TRBJ2-7; 7 bases fit TRBD2. Germline V gene sequence: CDR1 SGHRS, CDR2 YFSETQ. V gave up 2 bases and J gave up 5 bases; unmatched junction bases: 4. CDR3 length: 13 amino acids. In DNA form, the CDR3 reads TGCGCCAGCAGCTTTGCGGGAGTCGACGAGCAGTACTTC. Its protein product is CASSFAGVDEQYF. The variable domain in full, completed from reference TRBV5-1 and TRBJ2-7, reads KAGVTQTPRYLIKTRGQQVTLSCSPISGHRSVSWYQQTPGQGLQFLFEYFSETQRNKGNFPGRFSGRQFSNSRSEMNVSTLELGDSALYLCASSFAGVDEQYFGPGTRLTVT.

The rearrangement uses TRBV9 and TRBJ2-6; D remains unclear. There are 17 residues in the CDR3. V was shortened by 3 bases and J by 4 bases, with 17 bases between the two germline ends. Looked up from germline, CDR1 is SGDLS and CDR2 is YYNGEE. The CDR3 sequence: CASSAPAHPPGANVLTF. The CDR3 coding sequence is TGTGCCAGCAGCGCCCCCGCACACCCGCCGGGGGCCAACGTCCTGACTTTC.

This sequence joins TRBV7-9 and TRBJ2-1; 12 bases match TRBD2. V lost 4 bases, J lost 5 bases, and 6 bases stayed unmatched. Germline CDR1 is SEHNR and CDR2 is FQNEAQ (reference sequence). The CDR3 totals 16 residues. The CDR3 coding sequence is TGTGCCAGCAGCTCCCCGTGGACTAGCGGGAACAATGAGCAGTTCTTC. Translated: CASSSPWTSGNNEQFF.

This chain links TRBV29-1 with TRBJ2-2; tentative D call: TRBD2 (5 bases). Germline values: CDR1 SQVTM, CDR2 ANQGSEA. V was cut by 7 bases and J by 7 bases, with 19 bases left in between. There are 14 residues in the CDR3. The CDR3 DNA follows: TGCAGCGGTCTGGGGTTTGAGGGAAGCGGGGAGCTGTTTTTT. It translates to CSGLGFEGSGELFF.

The sample holds one count of this clone. In DNA, the CDR3 is TGTGCCAGCAGCAGCGAGCGGGGGGCTGTACCCAGGGCGGCCTACAATGAGCAGTTCTTC. Encoded protein: CASSSERGAVPRAAYNEQFF. The V call is TRBV28, the J call TRBJ2-1, with 9 bases matching TRBD2. V shed 6 bases, J shed 2 bases, and the junction held 20 bases outside the gene matches. The length of the CDR3 is 20 residues. In germline, CDR1 is MDHEN, CDR2 SYDVKM.

The chain uses TRBV5-1 and TRBJ1-2; TRBD1 agrees at 7 bases. V dropped 0 bases and J dropped 8; count of bases not matched to a gene: 13. Germline V gene data show CDR1 as SGHRS and CDR2 as YFSETQ. This CDR3 region has 16 residues. The CDR3 coding sequence is TGCGCCAGCAGCTTGGCGGGGACAGTTGATTTTCGGGGCTACACCTTC. Amino acid sequence: CASSLAGTVDFRGYTF. The full variable domain, completed using reference TRBV5-1 and TRBJ1-2, is KAGVTQTPRYLIKTRGQQVTLSCSPISGHRSVSWYQQTPGQGLQFLFEYFSETQRNKGNFPGRFSGRQFSNSRSEMNVSTLELGDSALYLCASSLAGTVDFRGYTFGSGTRLTVV.

The rearrangement joins TRBV9 to TRBJ2-3; TRBD1 agrees at 12 bases. V gave up 2 bases and J gave up 6 bases; unmatched junction bases: 7. Germline values: CDR1 SGDLS, CDR2 YYNGEE. This CDR3 spans 16 amino acids. CDR3 region: CASSVSGQGARDTQYF. In nucleotides, the CDR3 is TGTGCCAGCAGCGTCTCGGGACAGGGGGCGCGTGATACGCAGTATTTT.

As regards this clone: The sample holds other DNA sequences that translate to the same CDR3. The V call is TRBV14, the J call TRBJ1-1, with 7 bases lining up with TRBD1. Per the germline V gene, CDR1 is SGHDN and CDR2 is FVKESK. V was clipped by 1 base and J by 1 base; unmatched bases: 0. CDR3 length equals 14 residues. CDR3 sequence reads: CASSQGQGNTEAFF. Here the CDR3 DNA reads TGTGCCAGCAGCCAAGGACAGGGGAACACTGAAGCTTTCTTT.

V usage is TRBV19 and J usage is TRBJ2-1; 7 bases are shared with TRBD2. This CDR3 is 14 amino acids long. Germline CDR1 reads LNHDA; CDR2 reads SQIVND (reference sequence). The trim removed 3 bases at V and 4 bases at J, leaving 3 bases unmatched. The CDR3 nucleotides read TGTGCCAGTAGTATCGGCGGGGGTTACAATGAGCAGTTCTTC. This translates into CASSIGGGYNEQFF.